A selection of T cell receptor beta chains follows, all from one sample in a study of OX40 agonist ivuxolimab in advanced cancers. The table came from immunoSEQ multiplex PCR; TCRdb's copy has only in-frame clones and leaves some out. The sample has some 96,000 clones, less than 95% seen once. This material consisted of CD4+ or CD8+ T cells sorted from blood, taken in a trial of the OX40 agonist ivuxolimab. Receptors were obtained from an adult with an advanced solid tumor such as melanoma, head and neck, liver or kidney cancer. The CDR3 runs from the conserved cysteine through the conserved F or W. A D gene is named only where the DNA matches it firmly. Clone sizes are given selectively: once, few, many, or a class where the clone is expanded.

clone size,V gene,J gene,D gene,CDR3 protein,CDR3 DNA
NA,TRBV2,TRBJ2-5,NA,CASSLTSQETQYF,TGTGCCAGCAGCCTCACGAGCCAAGAGACCCAGTACTTC
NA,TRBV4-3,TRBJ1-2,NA,CASSRGDGSYGYTF,TGCGCCAGCAGCCGGGGGGACGGTTCTTATGGCTACACCTTC
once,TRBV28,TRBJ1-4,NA,CAIASGNEKLFF,TGTGCCATCGCCTCAGGGAACGAAAAACTGTTTTTT
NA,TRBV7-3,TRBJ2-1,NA,CASSAAGYNEQFF,TGTGCCAGCAGCGCCGCGGGCTACAATGAGCAGTTCTTC
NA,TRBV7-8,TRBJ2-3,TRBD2,CASSRGGSSGSLRDTQYF,TGTGCCAGCAGCCGGGGGGGTTCTAGCGGGAGCCTAAGAGATACGCAGTATTTT
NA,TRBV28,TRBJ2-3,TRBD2,CASSSLNLAGGSTDTQYF,TGTGCCAGCAGTTCCTTGAATTTAGCGGGGGGTAGCACAGATACGCAGTATTTT
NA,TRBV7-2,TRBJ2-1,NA,CASSRRPGEQFF,TGTGCCAGCAGCCGGCGACCTGGGGAGCAGTTCTTC
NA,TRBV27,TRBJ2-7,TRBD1,CASRRGLTGISYEQYF,TGTGCCAGCAGAAGGGGGCTGACGGGAATCTCCTACGAGCAGTACTTC
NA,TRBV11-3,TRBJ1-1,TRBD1,CASSLAGQGWENTEAFF,TGTGCCAGCAGCTTAGCCGGACAGGGTTGGGAGAACACTGAAGCTTTCTTT
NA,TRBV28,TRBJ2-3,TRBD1,CASSRQGSGTDTQYF,TGTGCCAGCAGCAGACAGGGCTCCGGCACAGATACGCAGTATTTT
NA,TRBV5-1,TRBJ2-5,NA,CASSLGGAQETQYF,TGCGCCAGCAGCTTGGGCGGGGCCCAAGAGACCCAGTACTTC
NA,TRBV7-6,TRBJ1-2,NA,CASSLRRTNYGYTF,TGTGCCAGCAGCTTACGCCGGACGAACTATGGCTACACCTTC
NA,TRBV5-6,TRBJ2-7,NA,CASSPQDRLEGEQYF,TGTGCCAGCAGCCCGCAAGACCGCTTGGAGGGCGAGCAGTACTTC
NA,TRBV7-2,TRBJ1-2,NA,CASSSSLHGYTF,TGTGCCAGCAGCTCGTCACTACATGGCTACACCTTC
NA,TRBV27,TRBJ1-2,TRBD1,CASSRTGPGQGARSHYYGYTF,TGTGCCAGCAGCCGGACAGGCCCGGGACAGGGGGCAAGGTCCCACTACTATGGCTACACCTTC
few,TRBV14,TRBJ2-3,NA,CASSQIHTDTQYF,TGTGCCAGCAGCCAAATCCACACAGATACGCAGTATTTT